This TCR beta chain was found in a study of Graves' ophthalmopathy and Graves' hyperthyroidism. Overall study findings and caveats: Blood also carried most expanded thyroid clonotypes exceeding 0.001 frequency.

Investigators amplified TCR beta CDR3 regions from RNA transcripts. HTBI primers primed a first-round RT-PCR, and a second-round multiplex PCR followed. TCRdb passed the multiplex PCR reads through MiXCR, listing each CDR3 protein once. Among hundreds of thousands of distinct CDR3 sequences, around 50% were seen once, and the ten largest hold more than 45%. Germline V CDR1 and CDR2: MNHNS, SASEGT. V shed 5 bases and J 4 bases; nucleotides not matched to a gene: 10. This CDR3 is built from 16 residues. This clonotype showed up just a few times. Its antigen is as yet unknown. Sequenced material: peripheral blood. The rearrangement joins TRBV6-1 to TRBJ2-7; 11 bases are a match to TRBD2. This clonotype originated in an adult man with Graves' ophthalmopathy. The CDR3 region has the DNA TGTGCCAGCAGTTACCCCCTCACTAGCGGGAGTTACGAGCAGTACTTC. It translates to CASSYPLTSGSYEQYF.